This T cell receptor beta chain was captured by sequencing in a study of T-cell memory formation after mild COVID-19. In the study overall: TCR clusters were mostly donor specific.

Trimming removed 5 bases from V and 4 bases from J; junction bases left unmatched: 12. There are 17 residues in the CDR3. Germline CDR1 reads SEHNR; CDR2 reads FQNEAQ (reference sequence). 5'RACE primed at constant segments yielded TCR alpha and TCR beta cDNA libraries bearing sample barcodes and UMIs. TCRdb called the 5' RACE reads again in MiXCR, with one record for every CDR3 protein. The table has fewer than 200,000 distinct CDR3 sequences, over 20% seen once. This chain uses TRBV7-9 with TRBJ2-1, with 9 bases lining up with TRBD2. Sequencing used PBMCs or a T cell subset sorted from them (not recorded which). This TCR was recovered from an adult woman who had mild COVID-19 (a few samples of this study predate the infection). Cell type and time point are not known. The CDR3 spells CASSQRSGGDPYNEQFF. CDR3 in DNA: TGTGCCAGCAGCCAACGTAGCGGGGGAGATCCTTACAATGAGCAGTTCTTC.